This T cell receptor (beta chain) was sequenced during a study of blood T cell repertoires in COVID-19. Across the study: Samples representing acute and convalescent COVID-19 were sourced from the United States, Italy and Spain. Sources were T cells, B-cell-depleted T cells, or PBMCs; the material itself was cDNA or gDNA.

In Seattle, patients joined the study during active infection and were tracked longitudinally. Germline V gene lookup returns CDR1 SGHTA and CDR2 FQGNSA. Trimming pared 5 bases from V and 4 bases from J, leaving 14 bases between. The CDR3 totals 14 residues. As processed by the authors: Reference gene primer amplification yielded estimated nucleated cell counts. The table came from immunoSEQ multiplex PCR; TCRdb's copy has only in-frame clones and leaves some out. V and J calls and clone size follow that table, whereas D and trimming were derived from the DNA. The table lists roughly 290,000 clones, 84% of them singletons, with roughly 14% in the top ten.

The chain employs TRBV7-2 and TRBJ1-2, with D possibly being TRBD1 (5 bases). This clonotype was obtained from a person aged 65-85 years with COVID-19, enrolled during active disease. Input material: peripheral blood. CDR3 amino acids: CASSPTGGTYGYTF. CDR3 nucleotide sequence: TGTGCCAGCAGCCCTACGGGGGGGACCTATGGCTACACCTTC.